This is a list of T cell receptor beta chains from one sample in a study of blood T cell repertoires in COVID-19. Repertoires were generated with immunoSEQ multiplex PCR, while TCRdb's copy carries only in-frame clones and drops some. The profile shows tens of thousands of clones, roughly 76% of them singletons. Sequenced material: peripheral blood. The source of these receptors is an elderly woman with active or convalescent COVID-19. Each CDR3 is given with its conserved first and last residue. Fields, in order: J gene, D gene, V gene, CDR3 protein. The D gene is left open where the match is weak.

TRBJ1-2 | TRBD1 | TRBV7-8 | CASSSRRQGGSKTSGYTF
TRBJ1-2 | . | TRBV7-9 | CASSLSRDHGYTF
TRBJ1-2 | . | TRBV7-2 | CASSLAGQANYGYTF
TRBJ1-3 | TRBD1 | TRBV7-2 | CASSWDRGRRNTIYF
TRBJ2-7 | . | TRBV30 | CAWSVRIGKLGLEQYF
TRBJ1-1 | . | TRBV30 | CAWSLPGAEAFF
TRBJ1-2 | . | TRBV7-9 | CASSPFVWASNYGYTF
TRBJ1-1 | . | TRBV5-1 | CASSLGTGNTEAFF
TRBJ1-2 | . | TRBV12-3/TRBV12-4 | CASSFNSYGYTF
TRBJ2-7 | . | TRBV7-8 | CASSFQQGYEQYF
TRBJ2-7 | . | TRBV7-2 | CASSLSTYEQYF
TRBJ2-5 | TRBD2 | TRBV19 | CASRARGLAEETQYF
TRBJ2-5 | . | TRBV11-2 | CASSWNSGQETQYF
TRBJ1-6 | . | TRBV18 | CASSPEDSMNSPLHF
TRBJ1-5 | . | TRBV30 | CAWNPTGPNQPQHF
TRBJ2-5 | TRBD2 | TRBV9 | CASSVGTGGPETQYF
TRBJ1-2 | . | TRBV6-1 | CASSEPGENYGYTF
TRBJ1-2 | . | TRBV30 | CAGTPTNYGYTF
TRBJ2-2 | TRBD2 | TRBV7-7 | CASSPATTSLTGELFF
TRBJ2-3 | TRBD2 | TRBV10-3 | CASMTGLAGTDTQYF
TRBJ1-1 | . | TRBV18 | CASSPRAGSDTEAFF
TRBJ1-5 | TRBD1 | TRBV23-1 | CASSQSPGTGNQPQHF